This record looks at one T cell receptor (beta chain) sequence and its context. Its cognate antigen is unknown. All of the isolated RNA was reverse transcribed, so expressed TCRB transcripts were sequenced. Using immunoSEQ multiplex PCR, the repertoire was profiled, and TCRdb retains in-frame clones only, with some absent. The table has about 620,000 clones, around a sixth seen once. The data were taken from a study of beta chain features in type 1 diabetes. Whole-study findings and limits: Shortening that was moderate but significant affected the TCRB CDR3s of Type 1 diabetes patients in all four CD4+ subsets. A pattern of fewer insertions and more deletions at VDJ junctions was seen in type 1 diabetes patients. Whether TCRB rearrangement is influenced by HLA type was left unresolved in this analysis.

Trimming cost V 5 bases and J 5 bases, with 10 bases left between them. The CDR3 totals 13 residues. Germline V lookup: CDR1 LNHDA, CDR2 SQIVND (reference sequence). What was sequenced was naive CD4+ T cells from blood. This rearrangement joins TRBV19 to TRBJ2-1, with D possibly being TRBD1 (5 bases). This receptor was obtained from a young man in good health. For the CDR3, the DNA is TGTGCCAGTAGTTCACGACAGAACAATGAGCAGTTCTTC. This codes for CASSSRQNNEQFF.